This T cell receptor beta chain was sequenced for a study of T cell changes during pregnancy in multiple sclerosis. This table comes from immunoSEQ multiplex PCR, and its TCRdb copy is limited to in-frame clones, with some not included. The sample has over 60,000 clones, around nine tenths seen once; the top ten hold about 0.27%. CDR3 length equals 16 residues. Germline-derived CDR1 and CDR2 are SGHVS and FNYEAQ. After removal of 4 bases from V and 6 bases from J, the junction contained 12 bases not matched to a gene. Sample: CD4+ T cells from peripheral blood mononuclear cells, taken in the third trimester of pregnancy. The receptor comes from a female donor in good health, enrolled as a control in a pregnancy study. The chain couples TRBV7-6 to TRBJ2-3; 8 bases are a match to TRBD1. DNA for the CDR3: TGTGCCAGCAGCTCCTCTTCGAGGACAGGGCTCGATACGCAGTATTTT. Translation gives CASSSSSRTGLDTQYF.